The TCR beta chain described here comes from a study of T cells in Graves' hyperthyroidism and ophthalmopathy. It was RNA transcripts that yielded the amplified TCR beta CDR3 regions. The HTBI set primed first-round TCR CDR3 RT-PCR. A single record per CDR3 protein comes from TCRdb applying MiXCR to the multiplex PCR reads. The sample shows about 640,000 distinct CDR3 sequences, about 45% of them seen only once. CDR1 is LNHNV, CDR2 YYDKDF, per germline (reference sequence). The CDR3 is 17 residues long. The V gene end was trimmed by 4 bases and the J gene end by 1 base; junction bases not matched to a gene: 10.

The J gene is TRBJ1-5, the V gene TRBV15; 7 bases fit TRBD1. This TCR derives from an adult man with Graves' disease, either hyperthyroidism or ophthalmopathy (not recorded which). The material sequenced was peripheral blood or thyroid tissue (not recorded which). CDR3 protein: CATSIYRTGRSNQPQHF. The CDR3 DNA sequence: TGTGCCACCAGCATCTACCGGACAGGTCGGAGCAATCAGCCCCAGCATTTT. The variable domain in full, completed from reference TRBV15 and TRBJ1-5, reads DAMVIQNPRYQVTQFGKPVTLSCSQTLNHNVMYWYQQKSSQAPKLLFHYYDKDFNNEADTPDNFQSRRPNTSFCFLDIRSPGLGDTAMYLCATSIYRTGRSNQPQHFGDGTRLSIL.